Listed below are T cell receptor beta chains from one sample, sequenced in a study of blood T cell repertoires in COVID-19. Profiled with immunoSEQ multiplex PCR; TCRdb holds only in-frame clones, not every one. The sample holds 10,000 to 15,000 clones, 72% seen once. Source material: peripheral blood. The receptors originated from a man between 60 and 70 years old with COVID-19, enrolled during active disease. CDR3s include the opening cysteine and the closing phenylalanine or tryptophan. A D gene is named only where the DNA matches it firmly. The listing skips clone size in some rows; elsewhere it reads once, few, many or a size class.

d_call: .
clone_size: .
v_call: TRBV14
j_call: TRBJ1-2
cdr3_nt: TGTGCCAGCAGCCAAGCTAAGCTAGGGGTCGACTATGGCTACACCTTC
cdr3_aa: CASSQAKLGVDYGYTF

d_call: TRBD1
clone_size: .
v_call: TRBV19
j_call: TRBJ2-1
cdr3_nt: TGTGCCAGTAGTATTGGCGGGACAGGGGCGTACAATGAGCAGTTCTTC
cdr3_aa: CASSIGGTGAYNEQFF

d_call: .
clone_size: .
v_call: TRBV5-8
j_call: TRBJ1-3
cdr3_nt: TGTGCCAGCAGCCCCCTCGGACAGCCTGGAAACACCATATATTTT
cdr3_aa: CASSPLGQPGNTIYF

d_call: .
clone_size: .
v_call: TRBV6-5
j_call: TRBJ2-3
cdr3_nt: TGTGCCAGCAGTTCTACAGGGACCGGTACGCAGTATTTT
cdr3_aa: CASSSTGTGTQYF

d_call: .
clone_size: .
v_call: TRBV24-1
j_call: TRBJ2-3
cdr3_nt: TGTGCCACCAGTGATCCCGTCCGGGATTCCGATCTAACAGATACGCAGTATTTT
cdr3_aa: CATSDPVRDSDLTDTQYF

d_call: TRBD2
clone_size: .
v_call: TRBV4-2
j_call: TRBJ2-3
cdr3_nt: TGTGCCAGCAGCCAAGAACTAGCGGGAGGCCCTAGCACAGATACGCAGTATTTT
cdr3_aa: CASSQELAGGPSTDTQYF

d_call: TRBD2
clone_size: .
v_call: TRBV2
j_call: TRBJ2-1
cdr3_nt: TGTGCCAGCAGGCTAGCGGGAGCTGCGGTCAATGAGCAGTTCTTC
cdr3_aa: CASRLAGAAVNEQFF

d_call: TRBD1
clone_size: .
v_call: TRBV5-5
j_call: TRBJ2-1
cdr3_nt: TGTGCCAGCAGCCGGACAGGGAACTCCTACAATGAGCAGTTCTTC
cdr3_aa: CASSRTGNSYNEQFF

d_call: .
clone_size: .
v_call: TRBV4-1
j_call: TRBJ1-1
cdr3_nt: TGCGCCAGCAGCCAAGCGGAACTATACACTGAAGCTTTCTTT
cdr3_aa: CASSQAELYTEAFF

d_call: .
clone_size: .
v_call: TRBV14
j_call: TRBJ1-2
cdr3_nt: TGTGCCAGCAGCCAAGATCCGGGTGGCTACACCTTC
cdr3_aa: CASSQDPGGYTF

d_call: TRBD1
clone_size: once
v_call: TRBV12-5
j_call: TRBJ2-3
cdr3_nt: TGTGCTAGTGGTACCGGGACAGGGAGCACAGATACGCAGTATTTT
cdr3_aa: CASGTGTGSTDTQYF

d_call: .
clone_size: few
v_call: TRBV27
j_call: TRBJ1-4
cdr3_nt: TGTGCCAGCAGTCACAGGGAGGGAGAAAAACTGTTTTTT
cdr3_aa: CASSHREGEKLFF

d_call: TRBD2
clone_size: .
v_call: TRBV10-3
j_call: TRBJ2-3
cdr3_nt: TGTGCCATCAGTGACGGGGGGGGCACAGATACGCAGTATTTT
cdr3_aa: CAISDGGGTDTQYF

d_call: TRBD1
clone_size: .
v_call: TRBV24-1
j_call: TRBJ2-1
cdr3_nt: TGTGCCACCAGTGATTTCACAGGGGGAGTAGGCAATGAGCAGTTCTTC
cdr3_aa: CATSDFTGGVGNEQFF

d_call: TRBD1
clone_size: .
v_call: TRBV28
j_call: TRBJ1-2
cdr3_nt: TGTGCCAGCAGTTCGGACAGGGGGTACTATGGCTACACCTTC
cdr3_aa: CASSSDRGYYGYTF

d_call: .
clone_size: .
v_call: TRBV19
j_call: TRBJ2-2
cdr3_nt: TGTGCCAGTAGTATAGTTCGCAGGAACACCGGGGAGCTGTTTTTT
cdr3_aa: CASSIVRRNTGELFF

d_call: .
clone_size: once
v_call: TRBV29-1
j_call: TRBJ2-3
cdr3_nt: TGCAGCGTTTCAACTTCGACAAGTCCCTTAGATACGCAGTATTTT
cdr3_aa: CSVSTSTSPLDTQYF

d_call: .
clone_size: .
v_call: TRBV7-6
j_call: TRBJ2-2
cdr3_nt: TGTGCCAGCAGCTTAGATTGGGGGCTTGGGGAAAACACCGGGGAGCTGTTTTTT
cdr3_aa: CASSLDWGLGENTGELFF

d_call: .
clone_size: .
v_call: TRBV10-3
j_call: TRBJ2-7
cdr3_nt: TGTGCAACCGGGGGGCAGGATTCCTACGAGCAGTACTTC
cdr3_aa: CATGGQDSYEQYF

d_call: TRBD1
clone_size: .
v_call: TRBV27
j_call: TRBJ1-2
cdr3_nt: TGTGCCAGCAGTTTCTCGGGACAGGGGAAGAGCTACACCTTC
cdr3_aa: CASSFSGQGKSYTF

d_call: .
clone_size: .
v_call: TRBV6-5
j_call: TRBJ1-6
cdr3_nt: TGTGCCAGCAGCCAAGCCCTGAATTCACCCCTCCACTTT
cdr3_aa: CASSQALNSPLHF

d_call: .
clone_size: few
v_call: TRBV7-9
j_call: TRBJ2-7
cdr3_nt: TGTGCCAGCAGCTTAGATCGGGGAGGGGGTGAGCAGTACTTC
cdr3_aa: CASSLDRGGGEQYF

d_call: TRBD1
clone_size: once
v_call: TRBV19
j_call: TRBJ1-6
cdr3_nt: TGTGCCAGTAGTATCGGCCGGGACAGGGGGGGTTCACCCCTCCACTTT
cdr3_aa: CASSIGRDRGGSPLHF

d_call: .
clone_size: medium-sized
v_call: TRBV5-1
j_call: TRBJ1-1
cdr3_nt: TGCGCCAGCAGCTTGGGGAGGGCCAACATGAACACTGAAGCTTTCTTT
cdr3_aa: CASSLGRANMNTEAFF

d_call: .
clone_size: .
v_call: TRBV7-2
j_call: TRBJ2-7
cdr3_nt: TGTGCCAGCAGTCGATCAGGGATCTCCTACGAGCAGTACTTC
cdr3_aa: CASSRSGISYEQYF

d_call: TRBD1
clone_size: .
v_call: TRBV4-3
j_call: TRBJ2-1
cdr3_nt: TGCGCCAGCAGCCGGACAGGGACCTTGTACAATGAGCAGTTCTTC
cdr3_aa: CASSRTGTLYNEQFF

d_call: .
clone_size: .
v_call: TRBV6-5
j_call: TRBJ2-3
cdr3_nt: TGTGCCAGCAGAGGATCGGACTATTCTGATACGCAGTATTTT
cdr3_aa: CASRGSDYSDTQYF

d_call: TRBD1
clone_size: few
v_call: TRBV28
j_call: TRBJ2-7
cdr3_nt: TGTGCCAGCAGTCCCCGGACAGGGGCCTACGAGCAGTACTTC
cdr3_aa: CASSPRTGAYEQYF

d_call: TRBD2
clone_size: .
v_call: TRBV28
j_call: TRBJ2-1
cdr3_nt: TGTGCCAGCAGCCCAGGGACTAGTCGGTACAATGAGCAGTTCTTC
cdr3_aa: CASSPGTSRYNEQFF

d_call: .
clone_size: few
v_call: TRBV7-3
j_call: TRBJ1-1
cdr3_nt: TGTGCCAGCAGCTCCTCTCCGGACACTGAAGCTTTCTTT
cdr3_aa: CASSSSPDTEAFF

d_call: TRBD1
clone_size: few
v_call: TRBV7-9
j_call: TRBJ2-1
cdr3_nt: TGTGCCAGCAGACTGGGACAGAATGAGCAGTTCTTC
cdr3_aa: CASRLGQNEQFF

d_call: TRBD1
clone_size: .
v_call: TRBV7-2
j_call: TRBJ2-2
cdr3_nt: TGTGCCAGCAGCTTAAAGGGGGCCAGCACCGGGGAGCTGTTTTTT
cdr3_aa: CASSLKGASTGELFF

d_call: .
clone_size: .
v_call: TRBV7-2
j_call: TRBJ2-7
cdr3_nt: TGTGCCAGCAGCTTGGGGCGGTCTAGCTCCTACGAGCAGTACTTC
cdr3_aa: CASSLGRSSSYEQYF

d_call: TRBD2
clone_size: .
v_call: TRBV7-9
j_call: TRBJ2-5
cdr3_nt: TGTGCCAGCAGCTTCGGGAGGAGGGACCAAGAGACCCAGTACTTC
cdr3_aa: CASSFGRRDQETQYF